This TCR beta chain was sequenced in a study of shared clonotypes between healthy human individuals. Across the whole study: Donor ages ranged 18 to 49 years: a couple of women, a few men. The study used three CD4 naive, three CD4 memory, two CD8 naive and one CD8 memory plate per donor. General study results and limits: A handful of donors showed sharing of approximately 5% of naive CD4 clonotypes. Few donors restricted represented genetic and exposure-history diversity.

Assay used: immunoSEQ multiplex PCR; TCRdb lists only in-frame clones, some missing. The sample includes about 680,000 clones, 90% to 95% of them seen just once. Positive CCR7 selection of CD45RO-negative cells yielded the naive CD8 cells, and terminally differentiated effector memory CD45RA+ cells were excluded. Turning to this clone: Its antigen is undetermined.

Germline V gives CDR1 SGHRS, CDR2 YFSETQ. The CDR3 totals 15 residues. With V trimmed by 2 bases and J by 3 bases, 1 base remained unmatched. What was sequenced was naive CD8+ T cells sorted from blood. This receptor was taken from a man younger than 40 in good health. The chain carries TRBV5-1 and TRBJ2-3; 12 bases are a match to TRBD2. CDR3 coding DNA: TGCGCCAGCAGCTTCGGACTAGCGGGGACAGATACGCAGTATTTT. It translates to CASSFGLAGTDTQYF. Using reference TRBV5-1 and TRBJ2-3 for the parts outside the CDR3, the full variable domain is KAGVTQTPRYLIKTRGQQVTLSCSPISGHRSVSWYQQTPGQGLQFLFEYFSETQRNKGNFPGRFSGRQFSNSRSEMNVSTLELGDSALYLCASSFGLAGTDTQYFGPGTRLTVL.